Following are 8 T cell receptor beta chains from one sample sequenced in a study of shared clonotypes between healthy human individuals. Method: immunoSEQ multiplex PCR; TCRdb's copy keeps in-frame clones and lacks some. The sample lists fewer than 350,000 clones; more than 75% were seen once. Sequencing used memory CD8+ T cells sorted from blood. The sample's subset: CD45RO+ cells pooled with CCR7-negative TemRA cells. The receptors were gathered from a man aged 18 to 29 in good health.

This sequence joins TRBV4-3 and TRBJ2-7; TRBD2 matches at 8 bases. Per the germline V gene, CDR1 is LGHNA and CDR2 is YSLEER. The CDR3 length is 16 residues. Trimming took 1 base from V and 0 from J; bases not matched to a gene: 5. CDR3 amino acids: CASSQGIAGTSYEQYF. The DNA of the CDR3 is TGCGCCAGCAGCCAAGGTATAGCGGGGACCTCCTACGAGCAGTACTTC.

The rearrangement links TRBV7-8 to TRBJ2-1; tentative D call: TRBD2 (6 bases). V gave up 4 bases and J gave up 6 bases, with 13 bases separating them. CDR1 and CDR2 from the germline V gene are SGHVS and FQNEAQ. The CDR3 is 14 amino acids. The CDR3 DNA follows: TGTGCCAGCAGCTATTACGGGGGTCTCAATGAGCAGTTCTTC. Amino acid sequence: CASSYYGGLNEQFF. Full variable domain (remainder filled in from reference TRBV7-8 and TRBJ2-1): GAGVSQSPRYKVAKRGQDVALRCDPISGHVSLFWYQQALGQGPEFLTYFQNEAQLDKSGLPSDRFFAERPEGSVSTLKIQRTQQEDSAVYLCASSYYGGLNEQFFGPGTRLTVL.

The J gene is TRBJ1-5, the V gene TRBV6-6; D gene uncertain. The V gene's germline CDR1 is MNHNY and CDR2 SVGAGI (reference sequence). The CDR3 is made up of 14 amino acids. Trimming pared 0 bases from V and 7 bases from J, leaving 10 bases between. In nucleotides, the CDR3 is TGTGCCAGCAGTTACTCAGGGTTAAGCCAGCCCCAGCATTTT. Protein product: CASSYSGLSQPQHF.

Concerning this clone itself: A far larger clone lies a single base away; this is likely a read error. The chain has TRBV27 and TRBJ2-7; D not certain. Germline CDR1 MNHEY, CDR2 SMNVEV (reference sequence). Trimming took off 8 bases at V and 3 bases at J, with 5 bases between the two ends. The CDR3 runs 10 residues. The CDR3 sequence is CASGDYEQYF. For the CDR3, the DNA is TGTGCCAGCGGTGACTACGAGCAGTACTTC.

The rearrangement uses TRBV7-2 and TRBJ1-2; D is unclear. The V end was cut by 5 bases, the J end by 2 bases, with 18 bases between. The CDR3 spans 16 residues. The germline V gene encodes CDR1 SGHTA and CDR2 FQGNSA. CDR3 sequence (DNA): TGTGCCAGCAGCCGTTATGCGTACGGGGAAAACTATGGCTACACCTTC. Amino acids: CASSRYAYGENYGYTF.

A note on this clone: This sample includes further DNA sequences coding for the same CDR3. This sequence joins TRBV7-9 and TRBJ2-1; the D call may be TRBD1 or TRBD2 (5 bases each). Germline-derived CDR1 and CDR2 are SEHNR and FQNEAQ (reference sequence). V was cut by 4 bases and J by 3 bases, with 13 bases left in between. The CDR3 contains 15 residues. In DNA form, the CDR3 reads TGTGCCAGCAGCTCTCCCGGGACCCTCTACAATGAGCAGTTCTTC. It translates to CASSSPGTLYNEQFF. Full variable domain (rest looked up from reference TRBV7-9 and TRBJ2-1): DTGVSQNPRHKITKRGQNVTFRCDPISEHNRLYWYRQTLGQGPEFLTYFQNEAQLEKSRLLSDRFSAERPKGSFSTLEIQRTEQGDSAMYLCASSSPGTLYNEQFFGPGTRLTVL.

The V gene is TRBV7-9, the J gene TRBJ2-2, with unresolved D. From germline, CDR1 is SEHNR and CDR2 FQNEAQ (reference sequence). This CDR3 has 14 residues. Trimming took 5 bases from V and 1 from J, leaving 8 bases between them. The CDR3 spells CASSPSKNTGELFF. In DNA, the CDR3 is TGTGCCAGCAGCCCTTCGAAGAACACCGGGGAGCTGTTTTTT. Combining the CDR3 with reference TRBV7-9 and TRBJ2-2 gives the whole variable domain DTGVSQNPRHKITKRGQNVTFRCDPISEHNRLYWYRQTLGQGPEFLTYFQNEAQLEKSRLLSDRFSAERPKGSFSTLEIQRTEQGDSAMYLCASSPSKNTGELFFGEGSRLTVL.

J is TRBJ2-7 and V is TRBV5-4; 12 bases line up with TRBD2. CDR1 is SGHNT, CDR2 YYREEE, per germline (reference sequence). V lost 0 bases, J lost 7 bases, and 2 bases stayed unmatched. The CDR3 spans 14 residues. This CDR3 reads CASSLGLAGDEQYF. Written as DNA, the CDR3 is TGTGCCAGCAGCTTGGGACTAGCGGGAGATGAGCAGTACTTC.